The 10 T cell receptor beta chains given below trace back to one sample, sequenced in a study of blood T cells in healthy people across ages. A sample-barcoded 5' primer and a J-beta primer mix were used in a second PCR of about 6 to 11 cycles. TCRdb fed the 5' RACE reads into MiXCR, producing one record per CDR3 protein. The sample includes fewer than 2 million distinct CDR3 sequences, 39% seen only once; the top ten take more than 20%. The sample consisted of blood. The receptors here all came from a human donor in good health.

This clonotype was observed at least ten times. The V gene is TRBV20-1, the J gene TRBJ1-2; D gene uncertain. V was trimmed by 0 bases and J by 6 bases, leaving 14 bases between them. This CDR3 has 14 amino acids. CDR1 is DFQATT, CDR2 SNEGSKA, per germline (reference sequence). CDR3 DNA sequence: TGCAGTGCTAGAGACGGTGGTGCAATACATGGCTACACCTTC. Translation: CSARDGGAIHGYTF.

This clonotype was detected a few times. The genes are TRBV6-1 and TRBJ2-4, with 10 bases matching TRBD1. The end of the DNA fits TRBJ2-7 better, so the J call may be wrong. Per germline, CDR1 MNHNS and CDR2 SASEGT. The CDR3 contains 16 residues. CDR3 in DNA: TGTGCCAGCAGTGAACAAAGGACAGGGGGCTCCTACGAGCAGTACTTC. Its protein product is CASSEQRTGGSYEQYF.

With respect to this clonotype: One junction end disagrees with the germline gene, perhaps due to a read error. The CDR3: CAGSPREKGETQYF. For the CDR3, the DNA is TGTGCCGGCAGTCCCCGGGAAAAGGGAGAGACCCAGTACTTC. The chain has TRBV2 and TRBJ2-5; tentative D call: TRBD2 (5 bases). The CDR3 covers 14 residues. Per the germline V gene, CDR1 is SNHLY and CDR2 is FYNNEI.

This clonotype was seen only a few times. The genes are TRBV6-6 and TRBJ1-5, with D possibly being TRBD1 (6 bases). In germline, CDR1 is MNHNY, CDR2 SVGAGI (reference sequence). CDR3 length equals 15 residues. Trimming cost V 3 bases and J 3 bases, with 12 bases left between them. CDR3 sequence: CASSYGGHHNQPQHF. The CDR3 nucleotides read TGTGCCAGCAGTTATGGGGGACATCACAATCAGCCCCAGCATTTT.

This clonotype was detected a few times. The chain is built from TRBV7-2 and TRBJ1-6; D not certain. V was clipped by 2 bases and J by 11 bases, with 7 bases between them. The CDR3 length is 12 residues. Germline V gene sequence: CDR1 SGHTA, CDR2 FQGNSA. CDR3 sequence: CASSLFEAPLHF. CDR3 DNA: TGTGCCAGCAGCTTATTCGAGGCACCCCTCCACTTT.

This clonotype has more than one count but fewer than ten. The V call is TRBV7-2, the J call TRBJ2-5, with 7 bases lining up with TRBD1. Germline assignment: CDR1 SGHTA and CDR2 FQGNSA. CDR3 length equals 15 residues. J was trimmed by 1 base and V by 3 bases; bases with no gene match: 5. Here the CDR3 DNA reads TGTGCCAGCAGCTTTGGGGACAGCCTCCAAGAGACCCAGTACTTC. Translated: CASSFGDSLQETQYF.

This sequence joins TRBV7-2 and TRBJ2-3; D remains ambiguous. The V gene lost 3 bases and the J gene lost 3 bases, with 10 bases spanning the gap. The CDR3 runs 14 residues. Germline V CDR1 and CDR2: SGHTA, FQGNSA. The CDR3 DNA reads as TGTGCCAGCAGCTTTTCCGTCGCTACAGATACGCAGTATTTT. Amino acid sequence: CASSFSVATDTQYF. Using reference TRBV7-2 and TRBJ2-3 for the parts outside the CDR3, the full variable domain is GAGVSQSPSNKVTEKGKDVELRCDPISGHTALYWYRQSLGQGLEFLIYFQGNSAPDKSGLPSDRFSAERTGGSVSTLTIQRTQQEDSAVYLCASSFSVATDTQYFGPGTRLTVL.

In DNA, the CDR3 is TGTGCCACCAGCACAGGGGACGGCAATCAGCCCCAGCATTTT. Translated, it gives CATSTGDGNQPQHF. V is TRBV15 and J is TRBJ1-5; tentatively, D is TRBD1 (6 bases). The V end lost 4 bases, the J end lost 2 bases, and 9 bases lay between the germline ends. The germline V gene has CDR1 LNHNV and CDR2 YYDKDF (reference sequence). The length of the CDR3 is 14 residues.

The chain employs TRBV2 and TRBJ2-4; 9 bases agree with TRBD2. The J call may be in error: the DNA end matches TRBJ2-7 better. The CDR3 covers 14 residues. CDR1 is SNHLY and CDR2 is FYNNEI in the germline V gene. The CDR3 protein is CASSDGGGADEQYF. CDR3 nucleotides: TGTGCCAGCAGTGACGGCGGGGGGGCAGACGAGCAGTACTTC.

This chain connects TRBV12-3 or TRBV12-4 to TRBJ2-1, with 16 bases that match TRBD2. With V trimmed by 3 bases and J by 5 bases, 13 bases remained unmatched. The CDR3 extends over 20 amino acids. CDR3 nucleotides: TGTGCCAGCAGTTTTGAGGTAGGGACTAGCGGGGGGGCCCCCCACAATGAGCAGTTCTTC. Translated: CASSFEVGTSGGAPHNEQFF.